Below, one TCR beta chain is given with its context. This sample was taken from a study of blood T cell repertoires in COVID-19. TCRdb keeps only in-frame clones here, not all; method: immunoSEQ multiplex PCR. The sample lists more than 200,000 clones, around 89% occurring once. The clonotype originates from an older man with acute or convalescent COVID-19. The specimen sequenced was peripheral blood.

CDR3 sequence: CASMGGGEETQYF. The CDR3 DNA is TGTGCCAGCATGGGGGGGGGTGAAGAGACCCAGTACTTC. J is TRBJ2-5 and V is TRBV28; 7 bases map to TRBD2. The germline V gene has CDR1 MDHEN and CDR2 SYDVKM. This CDR3 contains 13 residues. V gave up 7 bases and J gave up 3 bases; unmatched junction bases: 5.